The clone carrying this T cell receptor (beta chain) was counted only a few times. The antigen remains undetermined. Expressed TCRB transcripts were sequenced because the isolated RNA had all been reverse transcribed beforehand. Only in-frame clones appear in the TCRdb table, and some are missing; sequencing was by immunoSEQ multiplex PCR. The sample carries hundreds of thousands of clones, about 14% recorded once. CDR1 and CDR2 from the germline V gene are SGHNT and YYREEE (reference sequence). Trimming shortened V by 4 bases and J by 7 bases, and 12 bases separated the two germline ends. The CDR3 consists of 14 residues. Based on CD45RO/CCR7/CD25/CD127/CD95/CD27, CD4+ regulatory, stem cell-like memory, naive and central memory cells were sorted. The data were taken from a study of beta chain features in type 1 diabetes. General study findings and limits: The study found that naive, central memory and Treg TCRB repertoires appeared more similar in patients than in healthy donors. Sequencing the cDNA could make cells with high TCR expression show up more than they should.

V and J are TRBV5-4 and TRBJ1-6, with D tentatively TRBD1 (5 bases). Specimen: naive CD4+ T cells from blood. The clonotype originates from a man in his late teens or twenties in good health. The DNA for the CDR3 is TGTGCCAGCAGCATCAGTAGGGGAAATTCACCCCTCCACTTT. Its protein is CASSISRGNSPLHF.